Presented here are 29 T cell receptor beta chains from one specimen sequenced in a study of T cell responses to AZD1222 COVID-19 vaccine. Assay: immunoSEQ multiplex PCR; the TCRdb copy retains only in-frame clones and omits some. The repertoire holds 150,000 to 160,000 clones, with over 75% as singletons. Sequencing used peripheral blood, obtained on day 0 of AZD1222 vaccination. Receptors originate from an adult in good health.

V is TRBV5-4 and J is TRBJ2-3; 7 bases match TRBD2. Germline CDR1 reads SGHNT; CDR2 reads YYREEE (reference sequence). The V gene end was trimmed by 0 bases and the J gene end by 1 base; junction bases not matched to a gene: 2. There are 15 residues in the CDR3. The CDR3 DNA follows: TGTGCCAGCAGCTTGGGCGGGAGCGGCACAGATACGCAGTATTTT. Translated: CASSLGGSGTDTQYF.

The rearrangement links TRBV25-1 to TRBJ1-5, with a tentative D call TRBD1 (6 bases). Per germline, CDR1 MGHDK and CDR2 SYGVNS. V was shortened by 4 bases and J by 9 bases, with 16 bases between the two germline ends. The CDR3 runs 14 residues. CDR3 nucleotide sequence: TGTGCCAGCAGTGCAGGACAGTTCGATGGGCCCCAGCATTTT. This gives the protein CASSAGQFDGPQHF.

This clone has more than one count but fewer than ten. The chain uses TRBV11-3 and TRBJ1-3; D unresolved. Per germline, CDR1 SGHNT and CDR2 YENEEA. Trimming cost V 5 bases and J 4 bases, with 9 bases left between them. The length of the CDR3 is 13 residues. This CDR3 is CASSLGPGNTIYF. The CDR3 bases are TGTGCCAGCAGCCTCGGTCCGGGAAACACCATATATTTT.

The chain is built from TRBV6-2 or TRBV6-3 and TRBJ2-1; possibly TRBD2 for D (5 bases). The CDR3 has 14 amino acids. V gave up 5 bases and J gave up 10 bases, with 18 bases separating them. CDR1 is MNHEY, CDR2 SVGEGT, per germline. Here the CDR3 DNA reads TGTGCCAGCAGTCCCGGGATGGGCCTTTGGGAGCAGTTCTTC. Its protein product is CASSPGMGLWEQFF.

The chain carries TRBV14 and TRBJ2-7, with D uncertain. Trimming left V 1 base short and J 4 bases short, with 5 bases between. Germline CDR1 and CDR2: SGHDN and FVKESK. This CDR3 is 12 amino acids long. The DNA of the CDR3 is TGTGCCAGCAGCCAAGGGCTGTACGAGCAGTACTTC. Its protein is CASSQGLYEQYF.

This clone has just one count. DNA for the CDR3: TGTGCCAGCAGCCTCCGGACAGGGGGCACCGGGGAGCTGTTTTTT. This gives the protein CASSLRTGGTGELFF. The J gene is TRBJ2-2, the V gene TRBV7-6; 10 bases map to TRBD1. The J segment lost 4 bases and the V segment lost 5 bases, leaving 4 bases of the junction unmatched. The CDR3 totals 15 residues. The germline CDR1 and CDR2 sequences are SGHVS and FNYEAQ.

This chain joins TRBV25-1 and TRBJ1-5, with D possibly matching TRBD1 (5 bases). The CDR3 contains 14 residues. Germline CDR1 MGHDK, CDR2 SYGVNS. Trimming shortened V by 3 bases and J by 3 bases, and 9 bases separated the two germline ends. For the CDR3, the DNA is TGTGCCAGCAGTGATGGGGGGAACAATCAGCCCCAGCATTTT. As protein: CASSDGGNNQPQHF.

This chain links TRBV27 with TRBJ2-7; D ambiguous. This CDR3 region has 13 residues. Trimming stripped 2 bases from V and 1 base from J, with 6 bases between. From germline, CDR1 is MNHEY and CDR2 SMNVEV (reference sequence). In DNA form, the CDR3 reads TGTGCCAGCAGTTTAGAGCCTTCCTACGAGCAGTACTTC. As protein: CASSLEPSYEQYF.

The chain recombines TRBV7-3 with TRBJ2-6; D unclear. Germline V gene sequence: CDR1 SGHTA, CDR2 FQGTGA. The CDR3 runs to 15 residues. Trimming pared 5 bases from V and 1 base from J, leaving 9 bases between. The DNA for the CDR3 is TGTGCCAGCAGCCAGACCGGATCTGGGGCCAACGTCCTGACTTTC. Its translation: CASSQTGSGANVLTF.

The J gene is TRBJ1-1, the V gene TRBV21-1; the table's TRBD1 call for D was not verified on the DNA. TRBV21-1 is flagged as a pseudogene. This CDR3 region has 17 residues. In nucleotides, the CDR3 is TGTGCCAGCAGCAACGGACAGGGGACAGATATGAACACTGAAGCTTTCTTT. Translation gives CASSNGQGTDMNTEAFF.

The CDR3 sequence: CASSLESLPSNTEAFF. CDR3 nucleotides: TGTGCCAGCAGTTTAGAGAGTCTACCTTCGAACACTGAAGCTTTCTTT. The chain recombines TRBV28 with TRBJ1-1; D is ambiguous. CDR1 MDHEN and CDR2 SYDVKM come from the germline V gene. There are 16 residues in the CDR3. Trimming took off 2 bases at V and 1 base at J, with 14 bases between the two ends.

The chain has TRBV4-2 and TRBJ1-1; tentative D call: TRBD1 (5 bases). Germline loops: CDR1 LGHNA, CDR2 YNFKEQ. The CDR3 contains 13 residues. Trimming pared 6 bases from V and 3 bases from J, leaving 11 bases between. The CDR3 reads CASRGRLDTEAFF. In nucleotides, the CDR3 is TGTGCCAGCAGGGGACGGCTGGACACTGAAGCTTTCTTT.

V is TRBV6-5 and J is TRBJ1-2, with D possibly being TRBD1 (5 bases). This CDR3 region has 13 residues. Per the germline V gene, CDR1 is MNHEY and CDR2 is SVGAGI. Trimming removed 2 bases at V and 13 bases at J, with 17 bases between. The CDR3 DNA is TGTGCCAGCAGTTACCCCGGGGCCATGTGGTCCACCTTC. It translates to CASSYPGAMWSTF.

The chain joins TRBV18 to TRBJ1-5, with D unclear. CDR1 is KGHSH and CDR2 is LQKENI in the germline V gene. Trimming left V 2 bases short and J 2 bases short, with 10 bases between. There are 15 residues in the CDR3. DNA of the CDR3: TGTGCCAGCTCACCAGAACGGCGGGGCAATCAGCCCCAGCATTTT. It specifies CASSPERRGNQPQHF.

This sequence joins TRBV6-5 and TRBJ2-1, with TRBD2 as a possible D gene (6 bases). Germline CDR1 is MNHEY and CDR2 is SVGAGI. The V end was cut by 2 bases, the J end by 9 bases, with 14 bases between. The CDR3 has 14 residues. CDR3 amino acids: CASSYPGDLREQFF. The CDR3, as DNA: TGTGCCAGCAGTTACCCGGGGGACCTGCGTGAGCAGTTCTTC.

The genes are TRBV4-2 and TRBJ1-6; D uncertain. CDR3 size: 16 residues. CDR1 and CDR2 from the germline V gene are LGHNA and YNFKEQ. Trimming removed 0 bases from V and 3 bases from J, with 9 bases in between. The CDR3 here is CASSQELGDYNSPLHF. CDR3 DNA: TGTGCCAGCAGCCAAGAACTTGGAGACTATAATTCACCCCTCCACTTT.

This chain joins TRBV6-1 and TRBJ1-3; possible D gene TRBD1, 6 bases. This CDR3 has 15 residues. The ends were cut back, 1 base at V and 0 bases at J, with 7 bases in the middle. Germline CDR1 MNHNS, CDR2 SASEGT. The CDR3 region is CASSEEDSSGNTIYF. The CDR3 bases are TGTGCCAGCAGTGAAGAGGACAGCTCTGGAAACACCATATATTTT.

The gene calls are TRBV24-1 and TRBJ1-5; the D is unclear. This CDR3 is built from 13 residues. V lost 9 bases, J lost 4 bases, and 12 bases lay in between. The germline gives CDR1 KGHDR, CDR2 SFDVKD. CDR3 protein: CATGQDRNQPQHF. In nucleotides, the CDR3 is TGTGCCACCGGCCAAGACCGAAATCAGCCCCAGCATTTT.

V is TRBV6-5 and J is TRBJ2-7; 9 bases fit TRBD1. The CDR3 sequence is 16 residues long. CDR1 is MNHEY and CDR2 is SVGAGI in the germline V gene. With V trimmed by 2 bases and J by 2 bases, 7 bases remained unmatched. CDR3 sequence: CASSYAPGQGPYEQYF. The CDR3 DNA is TGTGCCAGCAGTTACGCGCCGGGACAGGGTCCCTACGAGCAGTACTTC.

This clone was picked up one time. The rearrangement links TRBV19 to TRBJ2-5, with TRBD1 matching over 7 bases. This CDR3 is 17 amino acids long. Trimming cost V 4 bases and J 4 bases; bases outside gene matches: 15. Germline V gene lookup returns CDR1 LNHDA and CDR2 SQIVND (reference sequence). The CDR3 coding sequence is TGTGCCAGTAGTACGATGATCGTGTCAGGGGGTCGAGAGACCCAGTACTTC. Encoded protein: CASSTMIVSGGRETQYF.

The chain recombines TRBV28 with TRBJ2-5; 7 bases are a match to TRBD1. The CDR3 length is 13 residues. CDR1 and CDR2 (germline): MDHEN, SYDVKM. Trimming cost V 6 bases and J 3 bases; bases outside gene matches: 4. In DNA, the CDR3 is TGTGCCAGCAGGCCCGGGACAGAAGAGACCCAGTACTTC. It encodes CASRPGTEETQYF.

This rearrangement joins TRBV4-1 to TRBJ1-3; D unresolved. Germline CDR1 and CDR2: MGHRA and YSYEKL. Trimming took off 0 bases at V and 0 bases at J, with 9 bases between the two ends. The length of the CDR3 is 16 residues. The CDR3 loop is CASSQDLLSSGNTIYF. For the CDR3, the DNA is TGCGCCAGCAGCCAAGATCTCCTAAGCTCTGGAAACACCATATATTTT.

This clone occurred once. The V call is TRBV6-1, the J call TRBJ1-1; D gene uncertain. Trimming pared 2 bases from V and 6 bases from J, leaving 13 bases between. This CDR3 is 14 amino acids long. Germline V gene sequence: CDR1 MNHNS, CDR2 SASEGT. DNA of the CDR3: TGTGCCAGCAGTGAATATTCCTCAGTGGCTGAAGCTTTCTTT. Translation gives CASSEYSSVAEAFF.

The rearrangement uses TRBV9 and TRBJ2-2; a weak D match, TRBD2 (5 bases). Trimming shortened V by 0 bases and J by 0 bases, and 6 bases separated the two germline ends. Germline loops: CDR1 SGDLS, CDR2 YYNGEE. The CDR3 loop spans 15 amino acids. The CDR3 DNA reads TGTGCCAGCAGCGTAGGGCGGGCGAACACCGGGGAGCTGTTTTTT. It translates to CASSVGRANTGELFF.

J is TRBJ1-1 and V is TRBV5-5; possibly TRBD1 for D (5 bases). CDR1 is SGHKS and CDR2 is YYEKEE in the germline V gene (reference sequence). This CDR3 is built from 15 residues. V was trimmed by 4 bases and J by 5 bases, leaving 18 bases between them. This CDR3 is CASSPNPSGGTEAFF. The CDR3, as DNA: TGTGCCAGCAGCCCGAACCCGTCCGGGGGAACTGAAGCTTTCTTT. The whole variable domain, remainder taken from reference TRBV5-5 and TRBJ1-1, is DAGVTQSPTHLIKTRGQQVTLRCSPISGHKSVSWYQQVLGQGPQFIFQYYEKEERGRGNFPDRFSARQFPNYSSELNVNALLLGDSALYLCASSPNPSGGTEAFFGQGTRLTVV.

The chain carries TRBV2 and TRBJ2-7; 7 bases are a match to TRBD1. The V and J ends lost 10 bases and 1 base, in that order; junction bases with no gene match: 10. Germline assignment: CDR1 SNHLY and CDR2 FYNNEI. The CDR3 loop spans 14 amino acids. The CDR3 is CANRGRRDSYEQYF. In nucleotides, the CDR3 is TGTGCCAACAGGGGCCGTCGGGATTCCTACGAGCAGTACTTC.

The chain carries TRBV28 and TRBJ1-3; D ambiguous. V was clipped by 8 bases and J by 1 base, with 21 bases between them. Germline V gene sequence: CDR1 MDHEN, CDR2 SYDVKM. The CDR3 is made up of 17 amino acids. The CDR3 coding sequence is TGTGCCAGCGGAAAGCTTAATCCAGTGAATTCTGGAAACACCATATATTTT. Translated: CASGKLNPVNSGNTIYF.

The chain joins TRBV28 to TRBJ1-5; TRBD1 might be the D (6 bases). The germline gives CDR1 MDHEN, CDR2 SYDVKM. This CDR3 has 15 residues. V shed 8 bases and J shed 3 bases, with 17 bases lying between them. This chain's CDR3 is CASYSQGQTNQPQHF. CDR3 in DNA: TGTGCCAGCTACTCTCAGGGACAAACCAATCAGCCCCAGCATTTT.

The chain couples TRBV5-4 to TRBJ2-1, with a possible D match to TRBD1 (6 bases). This CDR3 has 15 residues. The germline gives CDR1 SGHNT, CDR2 YYREEE (reference sequence). The germline V and J ends were trimmed by 4 bases and 5 bases, with 16 bases remaining between them. Written as DNA, the CDR3 is TGTGCCAGCAGCCCAGGGGATTTCTGGGACAATGAGCAGTTCTTC. Its translation: CASSPGDFWDNEQFF.